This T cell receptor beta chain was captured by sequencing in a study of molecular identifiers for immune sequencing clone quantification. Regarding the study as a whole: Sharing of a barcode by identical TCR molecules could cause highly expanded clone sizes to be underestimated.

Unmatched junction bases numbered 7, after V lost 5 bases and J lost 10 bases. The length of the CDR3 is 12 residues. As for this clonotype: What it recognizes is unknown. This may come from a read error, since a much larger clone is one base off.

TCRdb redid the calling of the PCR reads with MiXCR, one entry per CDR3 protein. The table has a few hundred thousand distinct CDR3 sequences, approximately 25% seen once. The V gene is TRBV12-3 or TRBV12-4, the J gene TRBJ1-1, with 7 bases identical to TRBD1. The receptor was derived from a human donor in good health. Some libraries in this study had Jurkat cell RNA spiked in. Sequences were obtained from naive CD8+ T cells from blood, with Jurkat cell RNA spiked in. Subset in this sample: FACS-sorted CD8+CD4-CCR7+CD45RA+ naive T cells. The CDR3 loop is CASSLGTVGAFF. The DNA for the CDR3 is TGTGCCAGCAGTCTCGGGACAGTTGGAGCTTTCTTT.